The 9 T cell receptor beta chains in this list originate from one sample, sequenced in a study of shared clonotypes between healthy human individuals. The table came from immunoSEQ multiplex PCR; TCRdb's copy has only in-frame clones and leaves some out. The sample yields approximately 1.1 million clones, approximately 80% seen once. The sequencing input was memory CD4+ T cells from PBMCs. Subset reported: CD45RA-negative fraction. The receptor set was obtained from a man aged 18 to 29 in good health. Some clones in this sample may be carry-over from other donors' samples.

This clone was found once. The V call is TRBV2, the J call TRBJ2-7; 7 nucleotides match TRBD2. Germline CDR1 and CDR2: SNHLY and FYNNEI. The CDR3 is 14 amino acids. Trimming cost V 5 bases and J 0 bases; bases outside gene matches: 4. CDR3 region: CASSRLANSYEQYF. The DNA of the CDR3 is TGTGCCAGCAGTCGACTAGCCAACTCCTACGAGCAGTACTTC. The full variable domain, in which reference TRBV2 and TRBJ2-7 provide the parts outside the CDR3, is EPEVTQTPSHQVTQMGQEVILRCVPISNHLYFYWYRQILGQKVEFLVSFYNNEISEKSEIFDDQFSVERPDGSNFTLKIRSTKLEDSAMYFCASSRLANSYEQYFGPGTRLTVT.

The chain links TRBV20-1 to TRBJ2-1; D is tentatively TRBD1 or TRBD2 (5 bases each). V lost 5 bases and J lost 13, with 12 bases in between. The CDR3 totals 10 residues. Germline CDR1 and CDR2: DFQATT and SNEGSKA (reference sequence). The CDR3 loop reads CSAYRDPQFF. DNA for the CDR3: TGCAGTGCTTACCGGGACCCACAGTTCTTC.

Points on this clone: The same CDR3 also results from other DNA sequences found in this sample. The V and J genes are TRBV6-5 and TRBJ2-7; tentatively, D is TRBD1 or TRBD2 (5 bases each). The CDR3 spans 13 residues. The germline gives CDR1 MNHEY, CDR2 SVGAGI. V dropped 6 bases and J dropped 1 base, with 10 bases sitting between them. The CDR3 nucleotides are TGTGCCAGCAGGAGGGGCGGTTCCTACGAGCAGTACTTC. This translates into CASRRGGSYEQYF.

This chain joins TRBV30 and TRBJ2-7; no reliable D call. In germline, CDR1 is GTSNPN, CDR2 SVGIG (reference sequence). The length of the CDR3 is 12 residues. Trimming shortened V by 2 bases and J by 3 bases, and 8 bases separated the two germline ends. This CDR3 reads CAWSTRIYEQYF. In nucleotides, the CDR3 is TGTGCCTGGAGTACGAGGATCTACGAGCAGTACTTC.

Of note for this clone: Other DNA sequences within the sample encode an identical CDR3. The V and J genes are TRBV2 and TRBJ2-1; D remains ambiguous. The CDR3 is made up of 11 amino acids. Germline values: CDR1 SNHLY, CDR2 FYNNEI. V gave up 6 bases and J gave up 8 bases, with 8 bases separating them. CDR3 bases: TGTGCCAGCAGAGAAAGGGATGAGCAGTTCTTC. Amino acids: CASRERDEQFF.

This chain connects TRBV5-6 to TRBJ1-2; 10 positions agree with TRBD1. Trimming took 4 bases from V and 4 from J; bases not matched to a gene: 1. CDR1 SGHDT and CDR2 YYEEEE come from the germline V gene. The CDR3 runs to 13 residues. The CDR3 sequence is CASSGQGGYGYTF. The CDR3 DNA reads TGTGCCAGCAGCGGACAGGGGGGCTATGGCTACACCTTC.

Remarks on this clone: Distinct nucleotide sequences in the sample also encode this CDR3. J is TRBJ1-1 and V is TRBV25-1, with unresolved D. Germline V gene sequence: CDR1 MGHDK, CDR2 SYGVNS. The CDR3 totals 14 residues. Deletions cut 1 base from V and 1 base from J, with 7 bases between. CDR3 DNA: TGTGCCAGCAGTGAATCTGGGGAGAACACTGAAGCTTTCTTT. Encoded protein: CASSESGENTEAFF. The whole variable domain, remainder taken from reference TRBV25-1 and TRBJ1-1, is EADIYQTPRYLVIGTGKKITLECSQTMGHDKMYWYQQDPGMELHLIHYSYGVNSTEKGDLSSESTVSRIRTEHFPLTLESARPSHTSQYLCASSESGENTEAFFGQGTRLTVV.

V is TRBV28 and J is TRBJ1-2; D gene uncertain. Trimming took 7 bases from V and 4 from J, leaving 13 bases between them. The CDR3 runs to 13 residues. The germline V gene has CDR1 MDHEN and CDR2 SYDVKM. The chain's CDR3 is CASNVESSYGYTF. The CDR3 coding sequence is TGTGCCAGCAACGTTGAGTCCAGCTATGGCTACACCTTC.

The chain is built from TRBV29-1 and TRBJ2-7, with 8 bases identical to TRBD1. V shed 6 bases, J shed 2 bases, and the junction held 6 bases outside the gene matches. The length of the CDR3 is 13 residues. Germline loops: CDR1 SQVTM, CDR2 ANQGSEA. The CDR3 spells CSVYGTGTYEQYF. The CDR3 DNA follows: TGCAGCGTCTATGGGACAGGTACCTACGAGCAGTACTTC.